The 32 T cell receptor beta chains presented below share a single source sample, sequenced in a study of T-cell reconstitution after alpha-beta-depleted transplantation in children. Using unique molecular identifiers, the investigators prepared the TCRbeta library. TCRdb re-derived calls from the PCR reads in MiXCR, one entry per CDR3 protein. Of approximately 490,000 distinct CDR3 sequences in the sample, under 15% were seen once. The material sequenced was PBMCs from the stem cell graft donor, taken from the stem cell graft. The receptors here all came from a human donor who donated a stem cell graft to a child with combined immunodeficiency.

This clonotype was observed at least ten times. The rearrangement uses TRBV24-1 and TRBJ2-7; TRBD1 matches 10 bases. The CDR3 runs to 14 residues. With 2 bases clipped from V and 7 bases from J, the junction kept 4 bases outside the gene matches. Germline V lookup: CDR1 KGHDR, CDR2 SFDVKD. The CDR3 sequence is CATSDSGTGDEQYF. CDR3 sequence (DNA): TGTGCCACCAGTGATTCCGGGACAGGGGATGAGCAGTACTTC.

The chain joins TRBV24-1 to TRBJ2-1; D is ambiguous. The V and J ends lost 2 bases and 8 bases respectively, with 9 bases between them. The CDR3 sequence is 13 residues long. Germline V CDR1 and CDR2: KGHDR, SFDVKD. The CDR3 region has the DNA TGTGCCACCAGTGATTCCCAACGATATGAGCAGTTCTTC. Translating gives CATSDSQRYEQFF.

The chain has TRBV6-2 or TRBV6-3 and TRBJ2-6; maybe TRBD1 (6 bases). The germline V and J ends were trimmed by 6 bases and 1 base, with 16 bases remaining between them. Germline V gene sequence: CDR1 MNHEY, CDR2 SVGEGT. The CDR3 sequence is 17 residues long. In nucleotides, the CDR3 is TGTGCCAGCAGCTTCACCACCAGGGGATCTGGGGCCAACGTCCTGACTTTC. Translating gives CASSFTTRGSGANVLTF.

This clonotype was recorded a few times. The chain joins TRBV20-1 to TRBJ2-3, with 8 bases matching TRBD1. V shed 4 bases, J shed 1 base, and the junction held 7 bases outside the gene matches. This CDR3 comprises 15 residues. Per germline, CDR1 DFQATT and CDR2 SNEGSKA (reference sequence). The CDR3 reads CSANRQGTGTDTQYF. The CDR3, as DNA: TGCAGTGCTAACCGACAGGGGACGGGCACAGATACGCAGTATTTT.

This chain links TRBV10-3 with TRBJ2-3; no clear D gene. This CDR3 spans 13 amino acids. Per germline, CDR1 ENHRY and CDR2 SYGVKD. Trimming took 7 bases from V and 0 from J, leaving 8 bases between them. DNA for the CDR3: TGTGCCATCATAGAACCAAGCACAGATACGCAGTATTTT. Translating it yields CAIIEPSTDTQYF.

This clonotype was counted only a few times. The chain joins TRBV6-2 or TRBV6-3 to TRBJ2-1; 8 bases map to TRBD1. From germline, CDR1 is MNHEY and CDR2 SVGEGT. The CDR3 sequence is 11 residues long. Trimming cost V 2 bases and J 14 bases; bases outside gene matches: 2. CDR3 coding DNA: TGTGCCAGCAGTTACGGGGGACAGGAGTTCTTC. Protein product: CASSYGGQEFF.

The table lists this clonotype with a count of one. J is TRBJ2-1 and V is TRBV18; D is perhaps TRBD2 (10 bases). This CDR3 spans 18 amino acids. V shed 2 bases and J shed 5 bases, with 22 bases lying between them. Germline V lookup: CDR1 KGHSH, CDR2 LQKENI. This chain's CDR3 is CASSPLGQGTSEHNEQFF. The CDR3 DNA reads TGTGCCAGCTCACCATTAGGACAGGGGACTAGCGAACACAATGAGCAGTTCTTC. Filled out from reference TRBV18 and TRBJ2-1, the complete variable domain reads NAGVMQNPRHLVRRRGQEARLRCSPMKGHSHVYWYRQLPEEGLKFMVYLQKENIIDESGMPKERFSAEFPKEGPSILRIQQVVRGDSAAYFCASSPLGQGTSEHNEQFFGPGTRLTVL.

This clonotype was counted many times. The chain combines TRBV7-3 with TRBJ2-1; D gene unclear. V lost 5 bases and J lost 9, with 17 bases in between. Germline V gives CDR1 SGHTA, CDR2 FQGTGA. The CDR3 consists of 14 residues. The CDR3 protein is CASSPVFSSGEQFF. The CDR3 coding sequence is TGTGCCAGCAGCCCCGTTTTCTCCAGTGGTGAGCAGTTCTTC.

The chain uses TRBV3-1 and TRBJ2-7; no firm D call. Germline V gene data show CDR1 as LGHDT and CDR2 as YNNKEL (reference sequence). The CDR3 has 15 residues. Trimming left V 0 bases short and J 0 bases short, with 9 bases between. In DNA, the CDR3 is TGTGCCAGCAGCCAAGAAATACAGAGCTCCTACGAGCAGTACTTC. Translation gives CASSQEIQSSYEQYF.

This clonotype was picked up many times. V usage is TRBV20-1 and J usage is TRBJ2-1; D remains unclear. The CDR3 spans 13 residues. The ends were cut back, 2 bases at V and 9 bases at J, with 14 bases in the middle. Germline values: CDR1 DFQATT, CDR2 SNEGSKA (reference sequence). The CDR3 DNA reads as TGCAGTGCTAGATTACGGGCGTCGGGTGAGCAGTTCTTC. Translating it yields CSARLRASGEQFF.

This clonotype has ten or more counts. The chain has TRBV12-3 or TRBV12-4 and TRBJ1-5, with D perhaps matching TRBD1 (5 bases). Trimming took off 5 bases at V and 9 bases at J, with 17 bases between the two ends. This CDR3 has 14 amino acids. This CDR3 is CASSPDGGRGPQHF. The CDR3 region has the DNA TGTGCCAGCAGTCCCGACGGAGGAAGGGGGCCCCAGCATTTT.

This clonotype has a handful of counts. The chain couples TRBV20-1 to TRBJ2-5; D is unclear. Per the germline V gene, CDR1 is DFQATT and CDR2 is SNEGSKA (reference sequence). Trimming shortened V by 1 base and J by 0 bases, and 12 bases separated the two germline ends. This CDR3 spans 15 amino acids. The DNA for the CDR3 is TGCAGTGCTAGAGCTAGACACCTGTACCAAGAGACCCAGTACTTC. Translation: CSARARHLYQETQYF.

The V and J genes are TRBV10-3 and TRBJ2-2; TRBD1 aligns across 11 bases. Germline CDR1 ENHRY, CDR2 SYGVKD. The CDR3 spans 14 residues. V lost 5 bases and J lost 6; bases outside the gene matches: 2. CDR3 coding DNA: TGTGCCATCAGTCCGGACAGGGGGCCCGGGGAGCTGTTTTTT. It yields the protein CAISPDRGPGELFF.

A few counts support this clonotype. This chain uses TRBV7-9 with TRBJ1-3; D is unclear. CDR3 length: 13 residues. V gave up 5 bases and J gave up 4 bases, with 9 bases separating them. The V gene's germline CDR1 is SEHNR and CDR2 FQNEAQ (reference sequence). The CDR3 loop reads CASSPRRGNTIYF. Written as DNA, the CDR3 is TGTGCCAGCAGCCCTAGGAGGGGAAACACCATATATTTT.

Only a few counts were recorded for this clonotype. The rearrangement links TRBV4-1 to TRBJ2-1; D is undetermined. CDR1 and CDR2 (germline): MGHRA, YSYEKL. This CDR3 spans 13 amino acids. V was pared by 2 bases and J by 8 bases, with 10 bases between. In DNA form, the CDR3 reads TGCGCCAGCAGCCAATCTTACAGTGATGAGCAGTTCTTC. Translating it yields CASSQSYSDEQFF.

The rearrangement joins TRBV6-2 or TRBV6-3 to TRBJ1-1, with D perhaps TRBD1 (5 bases). V was cut by 4 bases and J by 1 base, with 13 bases left in between. The V gene's germline CDR1 is MNHEY and CDR2 SVGEGT. The CDR3 contains 15 residues. The CDR3 sequence is CASSWRGARNTEAFF. The CDR3 DNA is TGTGCCAGCAGTTGGAGGGGCGCGAGGAACACTGAAGCTTTCTTT.

This chain links TRBV3-1 with TRBJ2-1, with D possibly matching TRBD2 (6 bases). V was trimmed by 4 bases and J by 5 bases, leaving 15 bases between them. Germline V gene lookup returns CDR1 LGHDT and CDR2 YNNKEL (reference sequence). CDR3 length equals 15 residues. The CDR3: CASSRSADYHNEQFF. CDR3 in DNA: TGTGCCAGCAGCCGTTCCGCGGACTACCACAATGAGCAGTTCTTC.

This clonotype was seen many times. The rearrangement joins TRBV20-1 to TRBJ2-1; 13 bases align to TRBD2. The CDR3 sequence is 13 residues long. Germline CDR1 is DFQATT and CDR2 is SNEGSKA (reference sequence). The V gene end was trimmed by 5 bases and the J gene end by 12 bases; junction bases not matched to a gene: 7. The CDR3 spells CSAAGTSGTVQFF. In DNA form, the CDR3 reads TGCAGTGCTGCCGGGACTAGCGGGACGGTGCAGTTCTTC.

This chain links TRBV12-3 or TRBV12-4 with TRBJ2-5, with D perhaps given as TRBD1 or TRBD2 (5 bases each). The length of the CDR3 is 12 residues. Trimming took 7 bases from V and 5 from J, leaving 11 bases between them. CDR3 in amino acids: CASTHGTETQYF. CDR3 sequence (DNA): TGTGCCAGCACCCACGGGACGGAGACCCAGTACTTC.

The rearrangement joins TRBV27 to TRBJ2-7; D possibly corresponds to TRBD2 (5 bases). CDR3 size: 15 residues. The V end lost 0 bases, the J end lost 0 bases, and 9 bases lay between the germline ends. Per the germline V gene, CDR1 is MNHEY and CDR2 is SMNVEV (reference sequence). The CDR3 spells CASSLSGVSSYEQYF. CDR3 coding DNA: TGTGCCAGCAGTTTATCCGGGGTCAGCTCCTACGAGCAGTACTTC.

The chain carries TRBV24-1 and TRBJ1-5; D is undetermined. This CDR3 is built from 13 residues. V was trimmed by 10 bases and J by 3 bases, leaving 12 bases between them. From germline, CDR1 is KGHDR and CDR2 SFDVKD. The CDR3 bases are TGTGCCACGGGAGGGCAGTTCAATCAGCCCCAGCATTTT. It specifies CATGGQFNQPQHF.

In its sample, this clonotype was seen a few times. J is TRBJ2-3 and V is TRBV7-9; D might be TRBD1 (6 bases). The CDR3 extends over 12 amino acids. With 8 bases removed from V and 1 base from J, the gap between germline ends came to 7 bases. Per the germline V gene, CDR1 is SEHNR and CDR2 is FQNEAQ (reference sequence). The CDR3 DNA sequence: TGTGCCAGCGCAGGGGGCACAGATACGCAGTATTTT. This translates into CASAGGTDTQYF.

This chain links TRBV12-3 or TRBV12-4 with TRBJ1-6, with D possibly TRBD1 on 5 matching bases. The germline V and J ends were trimmed by 7 bases and 8 bases, with 18 bases remaining between them. CDR3 length: 15 residues. The CDR3 nucleotides read TGTGCCAGCACTCTGGACAATGTTTATGATTCACCCCTCCACTTT. As protein: CASTLDNVYDSPLHF.

This clonotype was counted only a few times. The rearrangement joins TRBV7-8 to TRBJ2-5; D is uncertain. Per the germline V gene, CDR1 is SGHVS and CDR2 is FQNEAQ. The CDR3 runs to 14 residues. V gave up 1 base and J gave up 3 bases, with 9 bases separating them. The CDR3 DNA is TGTGCCAGCAGCTTAGATTGGCGGAAAGAGACCCAGTACTTC. It codes for CASSLDWRKETQYF.

V usage is TRBV20-1 and J usage is TRBJ2-3, with D possibly matching TRBD1 (6 bases). Trimming removed 3 bases at V and 9 bases at J, with 16 bases between. The CDR3 totals 13 residues. Germline V gene sequence: CDR1 DFQATT, CDR2 SNEGSKA (reference sequence). The CDR3 DNA sequence: TGCAGTGCTAGTAGAGAGGGAAGGGGGACGCAGTATTTT. It codes for CSASREGRGTQYF.

The CDR3 region is CSARDPTGGEDKETQYF. CDR3 bases: TGCAGTGCTAGAGACCCGACAGGGGGCGAGGACAAAGAGACCCAGTACTTC. This chain links TRBV20-1 with TRBJ2-5; 10 bases agree with TRBD1. CDR3 size: 17 residues. In germline, CDR1 is DFQATT, CDR2 SNEGSKA (reference sequence). J gave up 3 bases and V 0 bases, and 10 bases lay outside the gene matches.

The chain employs TRBV2 and TRBJ2-7; D gene uncertain. This CDR3 comprises 11 residues. Germline loops: CDR1 SNHLY, CDR2 FYNNEI. V shed 8 bases and J shed 5 bases, with 10 bases lying between them. The DNA for the CDR3 is TGTGCCAGCTCTCATTCCCACGAGCAGTACTTC. Encoded protein: CASSHSHEQYF.

The sample holds a few counts of this clonotype. This rearrangement joins TRBV29-1 to TRBJ1-1; no clear D gene. CDR1 and CDR2 (germline): SQVTM, ANQGSEA. V lost 4 bases and J lost 4, with 13 bases in between. The CDR3 is 13 residues long. In DNA, the CDR3 is TGCAGCGTTGCCGGGTTCGTGGGCACTGAAGCTTTCTTT. It translates to CSVAGFVGTEAFF.

This clonotype was counted only a few times. This chain uses TRBV11-3 with TRBJ2-1, with TRBD2 identical over 11 bases. The ends lost 5 bases at V and 5 bases at J; junction bases unmatched: 8. The CDR3 runs to 16 residues. CDR1 SGHNT and CDR2 YENEEA come from the germline V gene. DNA for the CDR3: TGTGCCAGCAGCACCCGAGGGACTAGCGGTAACAATGAGCAGTTCTTC. Amino acids: CASSTRGTSGNNEQFF.

This clonotype was seen more than once but under ten times. V is TRBV7-2 and J is TRBJ2-2; D might be TRBD1 (6 bases). The germline V and J ends were trimmed by 5 bases and 1 base, with 14 bases remaining between them. CDR1 is SGHTA, CDR2 FQGNSA, per germline. The CDR3 contains 16 residues. The CDR3 protein is CASSPTRTENTGELFF. CDR3 DNA: TGTGCCAGCAGCCCTACCCGGACAGAGAACACCGGGGAGCTGTTTTTT. Together with reference TRBV7-2 and TRBJ2-2, the CDR3 gives the full variable domain: GAGVSQSPSNKVTEKGKDVELRCDPISGHTALYWYRQSLGQGLEFLIYFQGNSAPDKSGLPSDRFSAERTGGSVSTLTIQRTQQEDSAVYLCASSPTRTENTGELFFGEGSRLTVL.

In this sample, this clonotype turned up a few times. The chain recombines TRBV9 with TRBJ1-1, with 10 bases that match TRBD1. In germline, CDR1 is SGDLS, CDR2 YYNGEE. V lost 4 bases to trimming and J lost 9 bases; unmatched junction nucleotides: 9. The CDR3 loop spans 14 amino acids. CDR3 in amino acids: CASSPPGQGRKAFF. The CDR3 nucleotides are TGTGCCAGCAGCCCCCCGGGACAGGGGAGAAAAGCTTTCTTT.

This clonotype occurred many times. The chain recombines TRBV7-9 with TRBJ2-1, with 7 bases lining up with TRBD1. V trimming: 0 bases; J trimming: 8 bases; junction bases outside the gene matches: 7. Looked up from germline, CDR1 is SEHNR and CDR2 is FQNEAQ (reference sequence). The CDR3 is 15 amino acids. The CDR3 sequence is CASSLALTGFDEQFF. The CDR3 region has the DNA TGTGCCAGCAGCTTAGCCCTGACAGGGTTCGATGAGCAGTTCTTC. Supplemented by reference TRBV7-9 and TRBJ2-1, the full variable domain reads DTGVSQNPRHKITKRGQNVTFRCDPISEHNRLYWYRQTLGQGPEFLTYFQNEAQLEKSRLLSDRFSAERPKGSFSTLEIQRTEQGDSAMYLCASSLALTGFDEQFFGPGTRLTVL.